Below are 14 T cell receptor beta chains sequenced from a single sample in a study of cytomegalovirus exposure and HLA in healthy donors (dated by TCRdb to between 2016 and 2019). The library was built by means of the immunoSEQ multiplex PCR assay. For the multiplex PCR, a mixture combining 60 forward primers for TCR Vbeta segments and 13 reverse primers for TCR Jbeta segments was used. Sourced from immuneACCESS, this table was stored by TCRdb with only in-frame sequences that have V and J called. A share of the clones is absent; for the studies checked, an unresolved V gene accounts for under half, and the remainder has no known explanation. This sample is represented by around 130,000 clones; roughly three fifths of them were singletons. Together, the top ten hold roughly 8.6% of the sample. The sample was PBMCs. Source of these receptors: a woman in her 40s in good health and CMV-seropositive.

This clone was counted between two and nine times. The genes are TRBV5-1 and TRBJ2-2; D is undetermined. The ends were cut back, 1 base at V and 0 bases at J, with 10 bases in the middle. The CDR3 has 16 amino acids. The germline V gene encodes CDR1 SGHRS and CDR2 YFSETQ. The CDR3 bases are TGCGCCAGCAGCTTGAATTTTCAATCGAACACCGGGGAGCTGTTTTTT. As protein: CASSLNFQSNTGELFF.

This clone turned up a few times. This rearrangement joins TRBV19 to TRBJ1-1, with D maybe TRBD1 (6 bases). CDR1 and CDR2 from the germline V gene are LNHDA and SQIVND (reference sequence). The CDR3 spans 13 residues. Trimming took off 3 bases at V and 7 bases at J, with 12 bases between the two ends. This chain's CDR3 is CASSIMDRVEAFF. The CDR3 DNA reads as TGTGCCAGTAGTATTATGGACAGAGTTGAAGCTTTCTTT.

This clone was seen a single time. The chain links TRBV6-1 to TRBJ1-1; 12 bases map to TRBD1. Germline assignment: CDR1 MNHNS and CDR2 SASEGT. The CDR3 length is 15 residues. V was pared by 5 bases and J by 10 bases, with 11 bases of the junction left unmatched. DNA for the CDR3: TGTGCCAGCAGTTCTCCGGGACAGGGGGCAGATGTAGCTTTCTTT. Translating it yields CASSSPGQGADVAFF.

V and J are TRBV30 and TRBJ1-1; D uncertain. Per the germline V gene, CDR1 is GTSNPN and CDR2 is SVGIG (reference sequence). The CDR3 sequence is 11 residues long. V lost 2 bases and J 7 bases, leaving 8 bases between the germline ends. The CDR3 nucleotides are TGTGCCTGGAGTTTTGAGGTTGAAGCTTTCTTT. It is translated as CAWSFEVEAFF.

V usage is TRBV7-3 and J usage is TRBJ1-2; possibly TRBD1 for D (5 bases). The V end lost 5 bases, the J end lost 6 bases, and 13 bases lay between the germline ends. CDR3 size: 13 residues. In germline, CDR1 is SGHTA, CDR2 FQGTGA. CDR3: CASSRHGGDGYTF. CDR3 nucleotide sequence: TGTGCCAGCAGCCGCCATGGGGGGGATGGCTACACCTTC.

This clone was counted a few times. V and J are TRBV30 and TRBJ2-7; TRBD1 aligns across 9 bases. Germline V CDR1 and CDR2: GTSNPN, SVGIG (reference sequence). This CDR3 has 14 residues. The CDR3: CAESFGTGNYEQYF. DNA for the CDR3: TGTGCTGAATCCTTCGGGACAGGGAACTACGAGCAGTACTTC.

This clone was counted only a few times. The V gene is TRBV28, the J gene TRBJ2-7; D not certain. V was pared by 2 bases and J by 6 bases, with 8 bases between. The germline V gene has CDR1 MDHEN and CDR2 SYDVKM. This CDR3 has 12 residues. CDR3 protein: CASSLNPGEQYF. Written as DNA, the CDR3 is TGTGCCAGCAGTTTAAACCCCGGCGAGCAGTACTTC. Together with reference TRBV28 and TRBJ2-7, the CDR3 gives the full variable domain: DVKVTQSSRYLVKRTGEKVFLECVQDMDHENMFWYRQDPGLGLRLIYFSYDVKMKEKGDIPEGYSVSREKKERFSLILESASTNQTSMYLCASSLNPGEQYFGPGTRLTVT.

The chain employs TRBV5-4 and TRBJ1-1, with D unresolved. Germline V lookup: CDR1 SGHNT, CDR2 YYREEE (reference sequence). V lost 0 bases and J lost 0, with 6 bases in between. This CDR3 contains 14 residues. CDR3 DNA: TGTGCCAGCAGCTTGGACAGTGTGAACACTGAAGCTTTCTTT. Amino acid sequence: CASSLDSVNTEAFF. The entire variable domain, with the rest obtained from reference TRBV5-4 and TRBJ1-1, is as follows: ETGVTQSPTHLIKTRGQQVTLRCSSQSGHNTVSWYQQALGQGPQFIFQYYREEENGRGNFPPRFSGLQFPNYSSELNVNALELDDSALYLCASSLDSVNTEAFFGQGTRLTVV.

This chain connects TRBV12-5 to TRBJ1-4; D is perhaps TRBD1 (5 bases). Germline V gene data show CDR1 as LGHNT and CDR2 as FRNRAP. V lost 7 bases and J 8 bases, leaving 14 bases between the germline ends. This CDR3 has 13 residues. CDR3 bases: TGTGCTAGTGCCCCGGGGGTAGCCGAAAAACTGTTTTTT. This sequence encodes CASAPGVAEKLFF.

V is TRBV28 and J is TRBJ1-2; unclear D gene. The germline V gene has CDR1 MDHEN and CDR2 SYDVKM. With 3 bases removed from V and 8 bases from J, the gap between germline ends came to 7 bases. This CDR3 has 11 amino acids. CDR3 residues: CASSFGGGYTF. In DNA form, the CDR3 reads TGTGCCAGCAGTTTTGGAGGCGGCTACACCTTC.

Regarding this clone: Other DNA sequences in the same sample also yield this CDR3. This chain links TRBV4-1 with TRBJ2-1, with D unresolved. Germline CDR1 and CDR2: MGHRA and YSYEKL. Trimming took off 1 base at V and 6 bases at J, with 4 bases between the two ends. The CDR3 extends over 12 amino acids. CDR3 residues: CASSQGANEQFF. Written as DNA, the CDR3 is TGCGCCAGCAGCCAAGGGGCCAATGAGCAGTTCTTC.

This chain uses TRBV19 with TRBJ1-2; 9 bases are shared with TRBD1. The CDR3 extends over 16 amino acids. V was pared by 5 bases and J by 3 bases, with 10 bases of the junction left unmatched. Germline loops: CDR1 LNHDA, CDR2 SQIVND (reference sequence). CDR3 sequence (DNA): TGTGCCAGTAGTCCACCGGGACAGGGTTTTGACTATGGCTACACCTTC. Translation gives CASSPPGQGFDYGYTF. Complete variable domain (other parts from reference TRBV19 and TRBJ1-2): DGGITQSPKYLFRKEGQNVTLSCEQNLNHDAMYWYRQDPGQGLRLIYYSQIVNDFQKGDIAEGYSVSREKKESFPLTVTSAQKNPTAFYLCASSPPGQGFDYGYTFGSGTRLTVV.

V gene TRBV9 combines with J gene TRBJ2-3; 12 nucleotides match TRBD2. The V segment lost 0 bases and the J segment 3 bases; nucleotides outside the gene matches: 11. This CDR3 contains 19 residues. Germline V gives CDR1 SGDLS, CDR2 YYNGEE. The CDR3 here is CASSVEASGRGLGTDTQYF. CDR3 bases: TGTGCCAGCAGCGTAGAGGCTAGCGGGAGGGGTTTAGGTACAGATACGCAGTATTTT.

The chain carries TRBV9 and TRBJ2-2; 7 bases are shared with TRBD1. The germline gives CDR1 SGDLS, CDR2 YYNGEE. The CDR3 has 14 residues. Trimming at V came to 6 bases and at J to 4 bases, leaving 6 bases not matched to a gene. The CDR3 DNA reads as TGTGCCAGCACCCGGACAGGCGGCACCGGGGAGCTGTTTTTT. This codes for CASTRTGGTGELFF.